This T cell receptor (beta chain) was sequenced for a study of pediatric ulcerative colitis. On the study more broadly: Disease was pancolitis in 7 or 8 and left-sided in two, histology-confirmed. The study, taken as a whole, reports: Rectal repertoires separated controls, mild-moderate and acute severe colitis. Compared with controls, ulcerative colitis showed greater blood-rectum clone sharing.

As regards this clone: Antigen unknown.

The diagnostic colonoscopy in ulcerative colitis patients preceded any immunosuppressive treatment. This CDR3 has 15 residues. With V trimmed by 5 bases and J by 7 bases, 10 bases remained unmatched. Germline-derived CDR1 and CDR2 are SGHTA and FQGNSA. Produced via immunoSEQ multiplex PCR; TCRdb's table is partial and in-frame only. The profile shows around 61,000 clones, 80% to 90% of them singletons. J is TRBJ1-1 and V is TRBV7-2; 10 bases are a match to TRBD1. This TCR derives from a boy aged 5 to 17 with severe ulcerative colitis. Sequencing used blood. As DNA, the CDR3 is TGTGCCAGCAGCCGAGACAGGGGGCGCGTCAGTGAAGCTTTCTTT. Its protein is CASSRDRGRVSEAFF.